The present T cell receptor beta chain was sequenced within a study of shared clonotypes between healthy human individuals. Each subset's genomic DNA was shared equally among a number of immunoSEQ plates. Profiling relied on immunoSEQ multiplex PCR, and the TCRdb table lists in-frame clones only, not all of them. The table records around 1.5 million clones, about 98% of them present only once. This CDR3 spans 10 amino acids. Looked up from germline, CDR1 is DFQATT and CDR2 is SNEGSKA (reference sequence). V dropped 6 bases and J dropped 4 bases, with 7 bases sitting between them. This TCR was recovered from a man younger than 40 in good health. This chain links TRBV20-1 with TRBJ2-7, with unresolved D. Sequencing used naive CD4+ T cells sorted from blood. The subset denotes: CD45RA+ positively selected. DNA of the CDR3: TGCAGTGCCGGCCATTACGAGCAGTACTTC. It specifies CSAGHYEQYF.